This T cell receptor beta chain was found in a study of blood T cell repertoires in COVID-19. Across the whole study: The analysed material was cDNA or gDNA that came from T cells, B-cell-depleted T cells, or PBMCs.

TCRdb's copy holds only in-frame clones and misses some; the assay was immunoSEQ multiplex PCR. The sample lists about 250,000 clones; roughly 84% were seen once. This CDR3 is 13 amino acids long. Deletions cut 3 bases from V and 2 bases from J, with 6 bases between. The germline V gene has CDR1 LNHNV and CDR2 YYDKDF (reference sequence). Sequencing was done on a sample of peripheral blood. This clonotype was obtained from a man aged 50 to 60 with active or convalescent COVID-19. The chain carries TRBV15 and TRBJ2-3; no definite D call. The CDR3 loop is CATSSRYTDTQYF. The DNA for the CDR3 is TGTGCCACCAGCAGTCGCTACACAGATACGCAGTATTTT.